A selection of T cell receptor beta chains follows, all from one sample in a study of shared clonotypes between healthy human individuals. Produced via immunoSEQ multiplex PCR; TCRdb's table is partial and in-frame only. The sample lists about 2.4 million clones, under 95% seen once, with 0.35% to 0.45% in the top ten. Sequencing was performed on naive CD4+ T cells from PBMCs. Source of these receptors: a man between 18 and 29 years old in good health. Some clones in this sample may be carry-over from other donors' samples. Each CDR3 is given without its conserved first and last residue. Fields, in order: V gene, CDR3 protein.

TRBV5-4	ASSMDSLNSYEQY
TRBV4-3	ASSPSGERKLF
TRBV4-3	ASSQGIQGTPIYGYT
TRBV28	ASKIGSSYEQY
TRBV7-9	ASSPTGLASTDTQY
TRBV9	ASGTTSGSWNEQF
TRBV28	ASSLTYTPGDEQY
TRBV25-1	ASSAPPGQGNTEAF
TRBV5-1	ASSLAWTEQF
TRBV11-2	ASSSRKGADTQY
TRBV5-8	ASSLGRISTVPEKLF
TRBV13	ASSYSTDTQY
TRBV4-2	ASSPRQGARAF
TRBV5-1	ASSPGVAAQGNTGELF
TRBV19	ASRGGVSGNTIY
TRBV7-2	ASSLNSGNSGANVLT
TRBV7-8	ASSRSGTLYEQY
TRBV2	ASHVNTLNYGYT
TRBV10-1	ASSESFGGPSTDTQY
TRBV28	ASRPQTSISGYT
TRBV5-6	ASSLGQGRYEQY
TRBV7-2	ASSPRWGLGELF
TRBV18	ASSPRTGVNTEAF
TRBV9	ASSVVSYPGGELF
TRBV5-1	ASSLGQRETQY
TRBV19	ASSTLGRGLSYGYT
TRBV5-1	ASRPPDRANTEAF
TRBV5-6	ASSLRGGDLEKLF
TRBV2	ASRTGRGWTGELF
TRBV20-1	SASTRDGYT
TRBV19	ASSVTGTSNQPQH
TRBV28	ASSNQGEGSYEQY
TRBV5-1	ASSLEIAGSYIQY
TRBV6-5	ASSESGGVYTQY
TRBV6-5	ASSKPWDEQF
TRBV5-4	ASSLDVSYEQY
TRBV5-1	ASSWDTQGVRVYGYT
TRBV27	ASSSRVLKETQY
TRBV19	ASSDRDNSREKLF
TRBV29-1	SVEVSRYEQY
TRBV18	ASSPLIGQTFYEQY
TRBV5-1	ASSGGLASQGELF
TRBV4-2	ASSQPSGRAYEQY
TRBV9	ASSVEEGAYEQY
TRBV6-6	ASSPHLARVPLEAF
TRBV9	ASSVGLGTGGNEQY
TRBV2	ASSGRVYEQY
TRBV29-1	SVGTGYSNQPQH
TRBV11-3	ASSLRRPPTGELF
TRBV4-3	ASSQRPGADTQY
TRBV16	ASSQSLASAETQY
TRBV19	ASRTGQGGEKLF
TRBV30	AWSVLGGTEAF
TRBV6-1	ASSGWRSSMNTEAF
TRBV28	ASSLWPQGAGNTIY
TRBV2	ASSRLTNTGELF
TRBV5-1	ASSGTSGSDEQF